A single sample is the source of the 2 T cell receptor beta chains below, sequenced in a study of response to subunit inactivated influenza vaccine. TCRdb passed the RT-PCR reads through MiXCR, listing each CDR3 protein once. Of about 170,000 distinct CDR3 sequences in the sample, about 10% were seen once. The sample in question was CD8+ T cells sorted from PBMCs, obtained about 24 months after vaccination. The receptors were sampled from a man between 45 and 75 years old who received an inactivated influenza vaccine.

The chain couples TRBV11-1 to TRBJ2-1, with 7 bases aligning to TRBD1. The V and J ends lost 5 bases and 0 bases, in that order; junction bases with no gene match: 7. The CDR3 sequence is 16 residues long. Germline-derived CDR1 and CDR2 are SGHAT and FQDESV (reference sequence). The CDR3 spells CASSNPDRSSYNEQFF. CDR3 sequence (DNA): TGTGCCAGCAGCAATCCGGACAGGAGCTCCTACAATGAGCAGTTCTTC.

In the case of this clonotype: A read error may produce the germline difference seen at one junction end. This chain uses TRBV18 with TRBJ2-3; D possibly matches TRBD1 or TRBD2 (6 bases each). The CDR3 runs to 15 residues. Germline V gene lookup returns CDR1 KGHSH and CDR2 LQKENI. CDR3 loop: CASAPVGGHGDTQYF. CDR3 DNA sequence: TGTGCCAGCGCACCAGTGGGGGGCCATGGAGATACGCAGTATTTT. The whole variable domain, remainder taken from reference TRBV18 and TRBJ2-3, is NAGVMQNPRHLVRRRGQEARLRCSPMKGHSHVYWYRQLPEEGLKFMVYLQKENIIDESGMPKERFSAEFPKEGPSILRIQQVVRGDSAAYFCASAPVGGHGDTQYFGPGTRLTVL.